The 25 T cell receptor beta chains presented below share a single source sample, sequenced in a study of human thymus T cells. The source of the thymus tissue was resections taken during corrective heart surgery. Here immunoSEQ multiplex PCR was the method, and the copy in TCRdb shows in-frame clones only, minus some. The sample includes roughly 130,000 clones, 90% to 95% seen only once; the top ten take around 0.025%. Sequencing was done on a sample of thymus tissue. These receptors all stem from a boy in the first two years of life with a congenital heart defect but otherwise immunologically healthy.

V gene TRBV7-2 combines with J gene TRBJ2-3, with TRBD2 matching 11 bases. This CDR3 comprises 17 residues. CDR1 is SGHTA and CDR2 is FQGNSA in the germline V gene. V shed 3 bases, J shed 4 bases, and the junction held 9 bases outside the gene matches. Here the CDR3 DNA reads TGTGCCAGCAGCTTGTTTCTAGCGGGGGGCCCGTCAGATACGCAGTATTTT. It yields the protein CASSLFLAGGPSDTQYF.

The chain employs TRBV6-1 and TRBJ2-1, with D perhaps TRBD1 (5 bases). The CDR3 is made up of 16 amino acids. Between the trimmed V and J ends, which lost 0 bases and 5 bases, there was a span of 14 bases. Germline values: CDR1 MNHNS, CDR2 SASEGT. The CDR3 DNA follows: TGTGCCAGCAGTGAAGCCAGGGCTCAACTGGACAATGAGCAGTTCTTC. Translation gives CASSEARAQLDNEQFF.

The chain links TRBV10-1 to TRBJ2-1; a weak D match, TRBD1 (5 bases). CDR3 length: 16 residues. The V gene lost 0 bases and the J gene lost 3 bases, with 12 bases spanning the gap. Germline V gene data show CDR1 as WNHNN and CDR2 as SYGVQD (reference sequence). The chain's CDR3 is CASSESGRTNYNEQFF. In DNA form, the CDR3 reads TGCGCCAGCAGTGAGTCGGGAAGGACAAACTACAATGAGCAGTTCTTC.

The chain recombines TRBV30 with TRBJ1-2; D may be TRBD1 (6 bases). Germline lookup yields CDR1 GTSNPN and CDR2 SVGIG (reference sequence). The CDR3 is 12 amino acids. Trimming pared 3 bases from V and 8 bases from J, leaving 13 bases between. CDR3 in amino acids: CAWSKGGEGYTF. CDR3 in DNA: TGTGCCTGGAGCAAAGGGGGGGAGGGCTACACCTTC.

CDR3: CASSPAGGEATDTQYF. DNA for the CDR3: TGTGCCAGCAGCCCCGCGGGCGGGGAAGCCACAGATACGCAGTATTTT. This chain uses TRBV7-2 with TRBJ2-3; maybe TRBD2 (6 bases). Germline V lookup: CDR1 SGHTA, CDR2 FQGNSA. V dropped 5 bases and J dropped 2 bases, with 17 bases sitting between them. The CDR3 is 16 amino acids. The full variable domain, completed using reference TRBV7-2 and TRBJ2-3, is GAGVSQSPSNKVTEKGKDVELRCDPISGHTALYWYRQSLGQGLEFLIYFQGNSAPDKSGLPSDRFSAERTGGSVSTLTIQRTQQEDSAVYLCASSPAGGEATDTQYFGPGTRLTVL.

The chain is built from TRBV14 and TRBJ2-3; D is undetermined. The length of the CDR3 is 13 residues. Germline V gene data show CDR1 as SGHDN and CDR2 as FVKESK. V was trimmed by 1 base and J by 4 bases, leaving 6 bases between them. CDR3 sequence: CASSQVSSDTQYF. The DNA of the CDR3 is TGTGCCAGCAGCCAAGTTTCGTCAGATACGCAGTATTTT.

The chain is built from TRBV10-3 and TRBJ1-2; D perhaps matches TRBD1 (5 bases). This CDR3 is built from 16 residues. Germline CDR1 reads ENHRY; CDR2 reads SYGVKD. V lost 6 bases and J lost 4, with 21 bases in between. CDR3 nucleotides: TGTGCCATCAGCCCGCCCCCGGGACGGAGTTTCTATGGCTACACCTTC. Translating gives CAISPPPGRSFYGYTF.

V and J are TRBV6-6 and TRBJ1-3; D might be TRBD1 (5 bases). The CDR3 is made up of 15 amino acids. The ends were cut back, 7 bases at V and 0 bases at J, with 13 bases in the middle. Germline V gene sequence: CDR1 MNHNY, CDR2 SVGAGI (reference sequence). The CDR3 nucleotides are TGTGCCAGCAACTCAGGGATCTACTCTGGAAACACCATATATTTT. The encoded protein is CASNSGIYSGNTIYF.

This rearrangement joins TRBV4-1 to TRBJ1-4, with D possibly being TRBD1 (5 bases). CDR3 size: 16 residues. Per germline, CDR1 MGHRA and CDR2 YSYEKL. Trimming removed 0 bases from V and 5 bases from J, with 13 bases in between. The CDR3 DNA is TGCGCCAGCAGCCAAGATCCCGGGGACTTAAATGAAAAACTGTTTTTT. Encoded protein: CASSQDPGDLNEKLFF.

The chain combines TRBV4-3 with TRBJ1-1; 8 bases align to TRBD1. The junction had 7 bases not matched to a gene; V was cut back by 0 bases and J by 1 base. Germline V lookup: CDR1 LGHNA, CDR2 YSLEER. The CDR3 covers 17 residues. DNA for the CDR3: TGCGCCAGCAGCCAAGATTTCTCCGACAGGGGGAACACTGAAGCTTTCTTT. Translated, it gives CASSQDFSDRGNTEAFF.

The rearrangement links TRBV25-1 to TRBJ2-7; D not resolved. The CDR3 runs 13 residues. The ends were cut back, 4 bases at V and 3 bases at J, with 10 bases in the middle. Per germline, CDR1 MGHDK and CDR2 SYGVNS. CDR3 loop: CASSAHPDYEQYF. CDR3 nucleotides: TGTGCCAGCAGTGCTCACCCCGACTACGAGCAGTACTTC.

The V call is TRBV30, the J call TRBJ2-7; D is ambiguous. The CDR3 is made up of 14 amino acids. From germline, CDR1 is GTSNPN and CDR2 SVGIG (reference sequence). The ends were cut back, 2 bases at V and 0 bases at J, with 11 bases in the middle. The CDR3 coding sequence is TGTGCCTGGAGTCCCCGCAGGTCCTCCTACGAGCAGTACTTC. As protein: CAWSPRRSSYEQYF.

V and J are TRBV11-2 and TRBJ2-7, with D perhaps TRBD1 or TRBD2 (5 bases each). Germline V CDR1 and CDR2: SGHAT, FQNNGV. Trimming shortened V by 4 bases and J by 2 bases, and 12 bases separated the two germline ends. This CDR3 has 14 amino acids. DNA of the CDR3: TGTGCCAGCAGCTACGGGACGGCGACCTACGAGCAGTACTTC. Its translation: CASSYGTATYEQYF.

The chain links TRBV9 to TRBJ2-5; tentative D call: TRBD1 (6 bases). The CDR3 length is 14 residues. Germline V lookup: CDR1 SGDLS, CDR2 YYNGEE. The V end lost 4 bases, the J end lost 4 bases, and 14 bases lay between the germline ends. For the CDR3, the DNA is TGTGCCAGCAGCCCGAGGGGGTCGAGAGAGACCCAGTACTTC. Translation: CASSPRGSRETQYF.

This clone occurred a few times. The chain couples TRBV6-5 to TRBJ1-2; D remains unclear. CDR1 and CDR2 from the germline V gene are MNHEY and SVGAGI. V dropped 0 bases and J dropped 4 bases, with 9 bases sitting between them. The length of the CDR3 is 14 residues. The CDR3 sequence: CASSYSASPYGYTF. The DNA of the CDR3 is TGTGCCAGCAGTTACTCGGCCAGTCCCTATGGCTACACCTTC.

The chain joins TRBV7-2 to TRBJ2-5; tentatively, D is TRBD1 (6 bases). V was pared by 4 bases and J by 0 bases, with 12 bases between. Per germline, CDR1 SGHTA and CDR2 FQGNSA. The length of the CDR3 is 15 residues. DNA for the CDR3: TGTGCCAGCAGCTCATACAGGGATGACCAAGAGACCCAGTACTTC. It codes for CASSSYRDDQETQYF.

The rearrangement links TRBV14 to TRBJ2-7, with D possibly matching TRBD1 (5 bases). The germline V gene encodes CDR1 SGHDN and CDR2 FVKESK. The germline V and J ends were trimmed by 1 base and 2 bases, with 12 bases remaining between them. The CDR3 sequence is 15 residues long. CDR3 bases: TGTGCCAGCAGCCAAGGTCGGCGGACAACCTACGAGCAGTACTTC. This sequence encodes CASSQGRRTTYEQYF.

The genes are TRBV10-3 and TRBJ2-1; no definite D call. CDR1 is ENHRY, CDR2 SYGVKD, per germline. V lost 4 bases and J 7 bases, leaving 5 bases between the germline ends. The CDR3 is 11 amino acids. In nucleotides, the CDR3 is TGTGCCATCAGTGGCAGGAATGAGCAGTTCTTC. Amino acids: CAISGRNEQFF.

Note on this clone: The sample contains more than one DNA sequence encoding this CDR3. The CDR3 coding sequence is TGTGCCTGGGGTGCTAGCCGAAACTCTGGAAACACCATATATTTT. Protein product: CAWGASRNSGNTIYF. The chain employs TRBV30 and TRBJ1-3; D gene unclear. The CDR3 loop spans 15 amino acids. V gave up 5 bases and J gave up 0 bases, with 14 bases separating them. CDR1 is GTSNPN, CDR2 SVGIG, per germline (reference sequence).

In its sample, this clone was seen once. The chain joins TRBV2 to TRBJ2-3, with 7 positions matching TRBD1. The trim removed 0 bases at V and 2 bases at J, leaving 2 bases unmatched. Germline CDR1 is SNHLY and CDR2 is FYNNEI. The CDR3 spans 15 residues. The CDR3 reads CASSEARGHTDTQYF. CDR3 coding DNA: TGTGCCAGCAGTGAAGCGAGGGGGCACACAGATACGCAGTATTTT.

This clone has a single count. The chain recombines TRBV11-2 with TRBJ2-5; D unresolved. This CDR3 is built from 12 residues. Germline CDR1 SGHAT, CDR2 FQNNGV. V lost 1 base and J 6 bases, leaving 6 bases between the germline ends. CDR3 sequence (DNA): TGTGCCAGCAGCTTAGGTCTAAAGACCCAGTACTTC. Encoded protein: CASSLGLKTQYF.

The V call is TRBV4-3, the J call TRBJ2-7; possible D gene TRBD2, 7 bases. Trimming took 0 bases from V and 0 from J, leaving 12 bases between them. There are 16 residues in the CDR3. In germline, CDR1 is LGHNA, CDR2 YSLEER. As DNA, the CDR3 is TGCGCCAGCAGCCAAGAAGGTGGGGGGGCCTCCTACGAGCAGTACTTC. This translates into CASSQEGGGASYEQYF.

V gene TRBV14 combines with J gene TRBJ2-5; D ambiguous. V dropped 4 bases and J dropped 2 bases, with 5 bases sitting between them. The germline V gene encodes CDR1 SGHDN and CDR2 FVKESK. The CDR3 is 12 residues long. CDR3 coding DNA: TGTGCCAGCAGCCTCCGACAAGAGACCCAGTACTTC. Its protein is CASSLRQETQYF.

This clone was found once. J is TRBJ1-3 and V is TRBV10-3; D might be TRBD1 (5 bases). V lost 3 bases and J lost 0, with 18 bases in between. The CDR3 runs to 18 residues. In germline, CDR1 is ENHRY, CDR2 SYGVKD. CDR3: CAISDQSRAPDSGNTIYF. The CDR3 coding sequence is TGTGCCATCAGTGATCAATCCAGGGCCCCGGACTCTGGAAACACCATATATTTT.

The count of this clone is one. The V gene is TRBV23-1, the J gene TRBJ1-3; D uncertain. TRBV23-1 is treated as an ORF (open reading frame) with a function not yet certain. The V gene lost 0 bases and the J gene lost 0 bases, with 6 bases spanning the gap. CDR3 length: 15 residues. CDR3 amino acids: CASSQSKCSGNTIYF. CDR3 coding DNA: TGCGCCAGCAGTCAATCGAAATGCTCTGGAAACACCATATATTTT.